This T cell receptor (beta chain) was sequenced for a study of CD8 T cells in Susac syndrome. TCR beta sequencing covered blood CD8+ and CD4+ T cells. The CD8+ and CD4+ T cells were negatively isolated, with the TEMRA cells enriched by FACS. Reverse transcription of roughly 0.5 to 1 ug RNA used random hexamers. The authors amplified TCR beta CDR3 across 54 Vbeta and 13 Jbeta using immunoSEQ multiplex PCR. In TCRdb, the immunoSEQ multiplex PCR reads were re-called with MiXCR into one record per CDR3 protein. The sample records around 150,000 distinct CDR3 sequences, around 94% being singletons. Trimming cost V 11 bases and J 0 bases; bases outside gene matches: 7. Germline V gives CDR1 LGHDT, CDR2 YNNKEL (reference sequence). The length of the CDR3 is 14 residues.

The chain uses TRBV3-1 and TRBJ2-1, with 7 nucleotides matching TRBD2. Sequenced sample: CD4+ T cells from PBMCs. The origin of this receptor is a human donor in good health. The CDR3 here is CAVAGGSSYNEQFF. The CDR3 DNA is TGTGCCGTAGCCGGGGGGTCCTCCTACAATGAGCAGTTCTTC.